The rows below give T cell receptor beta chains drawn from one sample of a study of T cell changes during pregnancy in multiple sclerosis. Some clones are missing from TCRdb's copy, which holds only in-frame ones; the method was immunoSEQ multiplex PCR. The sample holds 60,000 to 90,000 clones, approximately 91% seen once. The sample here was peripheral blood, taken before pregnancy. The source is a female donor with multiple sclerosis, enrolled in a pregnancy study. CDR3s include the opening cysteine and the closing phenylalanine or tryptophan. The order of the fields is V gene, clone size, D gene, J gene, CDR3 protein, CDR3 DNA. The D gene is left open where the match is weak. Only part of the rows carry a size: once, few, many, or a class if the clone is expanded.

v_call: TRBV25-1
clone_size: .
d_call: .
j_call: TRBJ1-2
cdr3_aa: CASSPGNGYTF
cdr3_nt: TGTGCCAGCAGTCCCGGGAATGGCTACACCTTC

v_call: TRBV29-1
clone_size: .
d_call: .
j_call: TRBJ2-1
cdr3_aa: CSGGGETHSYNEQFF
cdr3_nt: TGCAGCGGGGGGGGCGAGACACACTCCTACAATGAGCAGTTCTTC

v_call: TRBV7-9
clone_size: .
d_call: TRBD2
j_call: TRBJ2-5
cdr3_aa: CASSWGLAGEETQYF
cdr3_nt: TGTGCCAGCAGCTGGGGACTAGCGGGGGAAGAGACCCAGTACTTC

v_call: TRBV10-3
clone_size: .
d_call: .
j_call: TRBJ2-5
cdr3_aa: CAISESGGANQETQYF
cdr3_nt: TGTGCCATCAGTGAGTCCGGTGGGGCTAACCAAGAGACCCAGTACTTC

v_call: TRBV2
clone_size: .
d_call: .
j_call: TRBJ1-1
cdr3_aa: CASGLEGNTEAFF
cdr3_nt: TGTGCCAGCGGTCTTGAGGGTAACACTGAAGCTTTCTTT

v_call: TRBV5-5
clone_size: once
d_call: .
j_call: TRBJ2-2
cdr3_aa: CASSVDPDRLNTGELFF
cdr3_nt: TGTGCCAGCAGCGTGGACCCGGACAGATTAAACACCGGGGAGCTGTTTTTT

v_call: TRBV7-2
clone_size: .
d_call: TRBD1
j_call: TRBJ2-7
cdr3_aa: CASSRQGFSGYEQYF
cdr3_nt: TGTGCCAGCAGCCGACAGGGGTTCTCAGGATACGAGCAGTACTTC

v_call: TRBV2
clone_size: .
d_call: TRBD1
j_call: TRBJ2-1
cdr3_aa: CASSNSGGHEQFF
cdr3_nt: TGTGCCAGCAGCAATTCAGGGGGCCATGAGCAGTTCTTC

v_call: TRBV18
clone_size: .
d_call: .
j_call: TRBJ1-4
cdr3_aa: CASSPPSTNEKLFF
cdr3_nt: TGTGCCAGCTCACCCCCTTCTACTAATGAAAAACTGTTTTTT

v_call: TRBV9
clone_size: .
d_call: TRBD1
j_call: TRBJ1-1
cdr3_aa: CASSATGTEGISFF
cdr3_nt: TGTGCCAGCAGCGCCACCGGGACAGAGGGTATCTCTTTCTTT

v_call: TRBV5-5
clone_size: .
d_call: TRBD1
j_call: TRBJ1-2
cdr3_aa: CASSSWTGFGYTF
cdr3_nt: TGTGCCAGCAGCTCCTGGACAGGGTTTGGCTACACCTTC

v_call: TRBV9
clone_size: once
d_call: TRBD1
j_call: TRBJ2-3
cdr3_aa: CASSVGGTGGIGDTQYF
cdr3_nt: TGTGCCAGCAGCGTAGGAGGGACAGGGGGCATTGGAGATACGCAGTATTTT

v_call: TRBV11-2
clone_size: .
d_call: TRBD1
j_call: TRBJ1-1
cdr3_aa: CASRVGTGAEAFF
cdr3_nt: TGTGCCAGCAGAGTCGGGACAGGGGCTGAAGCTTTCTTT

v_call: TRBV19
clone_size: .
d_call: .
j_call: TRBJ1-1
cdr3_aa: CASSIANRPNTEAFF
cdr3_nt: TGTGCCAGTAGTATAGCAAACAGGCCGAACACTGAAGCTTTCTTT

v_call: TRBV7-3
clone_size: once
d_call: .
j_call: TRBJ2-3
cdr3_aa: CASSWVRSVWGTDTQYF
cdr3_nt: TGTGCCAGCAGCTGGGTCCGAAGCGTCTGGGGCACAGATACGCAGTATTTT